This T cell receptor beta chain was profiled in a study of OX40 agonist ivuxolimab in advanced cancers. The sample holds one count of this clone. The V and J ends lost 2 bases and 12 bases respectively, with 16 bases between them. The CDR3 is 12 amino acids. Per the germline V gene, CDR1 is GTSNPN and CDR2 is SVGIG (reference sequence). Clones were sequenced by immunoSEQ multiplex PCR, and TCRdb holds only the in-frame ones, with some missing. This sample has tens of thousands of clones, with 82% found just once. This sequence joins TRBV30 and TRBJ1-2; D uncertain. This sequence originates from an adult with an advanced solid tumor such as melanoma, head and neck, liver or kidney cancer. The sequenced sample was CD4+ or CD8+ T cells sorted from blood, obtained in a trial of the OX40 agonist ivuxolimab. CDR3 nucleotide sequence: TGTGCCTGGAGTATACCGGGCCCGCAGAACACCTTC. Residues: CAWSIPGPQNTF.